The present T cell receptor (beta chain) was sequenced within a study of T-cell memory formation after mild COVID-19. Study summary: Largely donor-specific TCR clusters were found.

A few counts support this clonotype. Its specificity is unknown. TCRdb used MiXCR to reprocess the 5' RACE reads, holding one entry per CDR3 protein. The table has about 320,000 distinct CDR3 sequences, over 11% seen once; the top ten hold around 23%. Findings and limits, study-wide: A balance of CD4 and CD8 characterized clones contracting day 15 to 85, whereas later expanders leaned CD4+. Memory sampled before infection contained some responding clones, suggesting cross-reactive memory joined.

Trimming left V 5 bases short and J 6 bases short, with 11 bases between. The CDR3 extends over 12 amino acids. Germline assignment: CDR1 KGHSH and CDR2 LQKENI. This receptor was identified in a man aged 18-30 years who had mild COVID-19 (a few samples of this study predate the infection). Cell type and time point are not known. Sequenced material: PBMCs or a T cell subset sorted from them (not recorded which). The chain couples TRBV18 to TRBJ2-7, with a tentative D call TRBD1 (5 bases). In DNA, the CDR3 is TGTGCCAGCTCATCCCAGGGTGGCGAGCAGTACGTC. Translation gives CASSSQGGEQYV.